This TCR beta chain was found in a study of T cells in Graves' hyperthyroidism and ophthalmopathy. Findings of the study overall: Most thyroid clonotypes expanded above 0.001 appeared in blood too. The model foresaw ophthalmopathy a median around 6 months prior to onset.

RNA transcripts yielded amplified TCR beta CDR3 regions. TCR CDR3 regions were first amplified by RT-PCR with HTBI primers. TCRdb itself ran the multiplex PCR reads through MiXCR, one entry per CDR3 protein. The table has some 600,000 distinct CDR3 sequences, 40% to 55% seen once; the top ten hold 8% to 8.5%. An absence of ophthalmopathy progression within 18 months meant stable Graves' hyperthyroidism. Diagnostic assessment was based on clinical symptoms, serum thyroxine and TRAb, thyroid ultrasound and orbital computed tomography. V lost 11 bases and J 2 bases, leaving 15 bases between the germline ends. CDR3 length: 13 residues. CDR1 is ENHRY, CDR2 SYGVKD, per germline. Many counts were recorded for this clonotype. Its antigen is currently unknown.

The sample was peripheral blood or thyroid tissue (not recorded which). The V gene is TRBV10-3, the J gene TRBJ1-1, with D perhaps matching TRBD1 (5 bases). The clonotype originates from a woman between 18 and 30 years old with Graves' hyperthyroidism. In nucleotides, the CDR3 is TGTGCCTCATGGGTAGGGGTTAACACTGAAGCTTTCTTT. The encoded protein is CASWVGVNTEAFF.